The 21 T cell receptor beta chains listed next were all sequenced from one sample in a study of shared clonotypes between healthy human individuals. Naive-designated CD8 cells lacked CD45RO, were positively enriched for CCR7, and omitted terminally differentiated effector memory CD45RA+ cells. Here immunoSEQ multiplex PCR was the method, and the copy in TCRdb shows in-frame clones only, minus some. The profile shows 2 million to 2.5 million clones, roughly 91% of them singletons. Specimen: naive CD8+ T cells from PBMCs. The source is a man younger than 30 in good health. Some clones in this sample may be carry-over from other donors' samples.

V usage is TRBV7-2 and J usage is TRBJ2-5; 14 bases align to TRBD2. CDR1 and CDR2 (germline): SGHTA, FQGNSA. The CDR3 is 18 residues long. V lost 5 bases and J lost 2; bases outside the gene matches: 10. The CDR3 sequence: CASSLGTSGSRGQETQYF. CDR3 nucleotides: TGTGCCAGCAGCCTCGGGACTAGCGGGAGCCGTGGACAAGAGACCCAGTACTTC.

For the CDR3, the DNA is TGTGCCTGGAGGCCTATGGCACCCACTAGCGGGAGTCTCTACGAGCAGTACTTC. Translated: CAWRPMAPTSGSLYEQYF. This chain joins TRBV30 and TRBJ2-7, with 11 bases lining up with TRBD2. With 3 bases clipped from V and 3 bases from J, the junction kept 16 bases outside the gene matches. Germline V gene lookup returns CDR1 GTSNPN and CDR2 SVGIG (reference sequence). There are 18 residues in the CDR3.

The chain employs TRBV7-3 and TRBJ2-7; 8 bases line up with TRBD1. Germline CDR1 is SGHTA and CDR2 is FQGTGA. The CDR3 sequence is 16 residues long. With 5 bases clipped from V and 3 bases from J, the junction kept 12 bases outside the gene matches. CDR3 sequence reads: CASSGPGQASDYEQYF. The CDR3 DNA reads as TGTGCCAGCAGCGGACCGGGACAGGCGTCTGACTACGAGCAGTACTTC.

This clone was recorded once. The V call is TRBV28, the J call TRBJ1-5, with TRBD1 as a possible D gene (6 bases). CDR1 MDHEN and CDR2 SYDVKM come from the germline V gene. V lost 3 bases and J 1 base, leaving 13 bases between the germline ends. The CDR3 sequence is 16 residues long. The CDR3 nucleotides are TGTGCCAGCAGTTTCCGGACAGTGGGGAGCAATCAGCCCCAGCATTTT. It specifies CASSFRTVGSNQPQHF.

The chain couples TRBV27 to TRBJ1-1; D remains unclear. With 6 bases removed from V and 1 base from J, the gap between germline ends came to 6 bases. The CDR3 runs 12 residues. Germline-derived CDR1 and CDR2 are MNHEY and SMNVEV (reference sequence). CDR3 in DNA: TGTGCCAGCAGGAAGACGAACACTGAAGCTTTCTTT. Its protein product is CASRKTNTEAFF.

The CDR3 nucleotides read TGTGCCAGCAGCGGTTGGGGGACTCCTAATTACGAGCAGTACTTC. Its translation is CASSGWGTPNYEQYF. The rearrangement links TRBV7-6 to TRBJ2-7; D is perhaps TRBD2 (6 bases). The germline gives CDR1 SGHVS, CDR2 FNYEAQ. The CDR3 is made up of 15 amino acids. The V end was cut by 5 bases, the J end by 4 bases, with 18 bases between.

This rearrangement joins TRBV10-3 to TRBJ2-5; D is perhaps TRBD1 (5 bases). Trimming pared 4 bases from V and 2 bases from J, leaving 17 bases between. From germline, CDR1 is ENHRY and CDR2 SYGVKD. This CDR3 spans 16 amino acids. The DNA of the CDR3 is TGTGCCATCAGTGGAAGTGGTACCGACAGTCAAGAGACCCAGTACTTC. This gives the protein CAISGSGTDSQETQYF.

V is TRBV28 and J is TRBJ2-7; tentatively, D is TRBD2 (7 bases). The germline gives CDR1 MDHEN, CDR2 SYDVKM. This CDR3 spans 13 amino acids. The germline V and J ends were trimmed by 6 bases and 9 bases, with 18 bases remaining between them. The CDR3 bases are TGTGCCAGCAGCCAGCGGGATCGGGGGCGGCAGTACTTC. Translating gives CASSQRDRGRQYF.

This clone turned up a few times. The J gene is TRBJ1-1, the V gene TRBV11-2; D is unresolved. CDR1 and CDR2 from the germline V gene are SGHAT and FQNNGV. The CDR3 contains 12 residues. Trimming removed 6 bases at V and 5 bases at J, with 10 bases between. This CDR3 reads CASRYGRTEAFF. The CDR3 DNA is TGTGCCAGCAGGTACGGGAGGACTGAAGCTTTCTTT.

The gene calls are TRBV19 and TRBJ1-2, with unresolved D. The CDR3 has 14 residues. Trimming took 5 bases from V and 10 from J, leaving 20 bases between them. Germline CDR1 LNHDA, CDR2 SQIVND (reference sequence). CDR3 loop: CASSPLGWVLDYTF. In DNA form, the CDR3 reads TGTGCCAGTAGTCCCCTGGGGTGGGTCCTGGACTACACCTTC.

A single count supports this clone. The genes are TRBV30 and TRBJ1-4; TRBD1 aligns across 10 bases. This CDR3 spans 14 amino acids. Germline-derived CDR1 and CDR2 are GTSNPN and SVGIG (reference sequence). J was trimmed by 5 bases and V by 2 bases; bases with no gene match: 2. The CDR3 DNA reads TGTGCCTGGAGTACGGGACAGGGGAATGAAAAACTGTTTTTT. This sequence encodes CAWSTGQGNEKLFF.

The chain employs TRBV4-1 and TRBJ2-2, with 12 bases lining up with TRBD2. The germline V gene has CDR1 MGHRA and CDR2 YSYEKL. V trimming: 0 bases; J trimming: 3 bases; junction bases outside the gene matches: 5. The length of the CDR3 is 18 residues. CDR3 in amino acids: CASSQERGLAGYTGELFF. Written as DNA, the CDR3 is TGCGCCAGCAGCCAAGAGAGGGGACTAGCGGGTTACACCGGGGAGCTGTTTTTT.

V is TRBV5-1 and J is TRBJ2-1; 8 positions agree with TRBD1. The CDR3 covers 15 residues. Germline values: CDR1 SGHRS, CDR2 YFSETQ. With 4 bases clipped from V and 8 bases from J, the junction kept 11 bases outside the gene matches. In DNA, the CDR3 is TGCGCCAGCAGCACAGACAGGGGCCACTTCGATGAGCAGTTCTTC. Translating it yields CASSTDRGHFDEQFF.

To note about this clone: Additional DNA sequences in this sample encode the identical CDR3. The rearrangement joins TRBV10-3 to TRBJ2-7; D remains unclear. This CDR3 has 12 residues. Trimming cost V 0 bases and J 1 base, with 1 base left between them. CDR1 and CDR2 from the germline V gene are ENHRY and SYGVKD. This chain's CDR3 is CAISESSYEQYF. As DNA, the CDR3 is TGTGCCATCAGTGAGTCTTCCTACGAGCAGTACTTC.

The chain joins TRBV7-9 to TRBJ2-3, with TRBD2 matching 12 bases. Looked up from germline, CDR1 is SEHNR and CDR2 is FQNEAQ (reference sequence). V shed 0 bases, J shed 1 base, and the junction held 8 bases outside the gene matches. The CDR3 is made up of 19 amino acids. CDR3 sequence (DNA): TGTGCCAGCAGCTTAGCGAGACTAGCGGGAGTACGGGGCACAGATACGCAGTATTTT. Its translation is CASSLARLAGVRGTDTQYF.

This chain's CDR3 is CASSQPPEQFF. The CDR3 DNA sequence: TGCGCCAGCAGCCAACCACCTGAGCAGTTCTTC. This rearrangement joins TRBV4-1 to TRBJ2-1; D is ambiguous. The germline gives CDR1 MGHRA, CDR2 YSYEKL. Trimming removed 2 bases from V and 9 bases from J, with 5 bases in between. The CDR3 has 11 residues.

The chain has TRBV6-5 and TRBJ1-2, with 9 positions matching TRBD1. The junction had 5 bases not matched to a gene; V was cut back by 0 bases and J by 6 bases. The V gene's germline CDR1 is MNHEY and CDR2 SVGAGI. CDR3 length: 15 residues. CDR3 nucleotide sequence: TGTGCCAGCAGTTACTCGGAACAGGGGGCGGATGGCTACACCTTC. This gives the protein CASSYSEQGADGYTF.

The chain has TRBV6-5 and TRBJ2-7, with 12 nucleotides matching TRBD2. The V and J ends lost 0 bases and 6 bases, in that order; junction bases with no gene match: 6. Germline values: CDR1 MNHEY, CDR2 SVGAGI. The CDR3 totals 16 residues. CDR3 sequence: CASSYSLAGGHGEQYF. DNA of the CDR3: TGTGCCAGCAGTTACTCGCTAGCGGGAGGGCACGGCGAGCAGTACTTC.

As DNA, the CDR3 is TGTGCCAGCAGTCCCCGGGACAACTACGAGCAGTACTTC. As protein: CASSPRDNYEQYF. The chain joins TRBV27 to TRBJ2-7, with D perhaps TRBD1 (6 bases). The CDR3 length is 13 residues. Germline-derived CDR1 and CDR2 are MNHEY and SMNVEV (reference sequence). Trimming cost V 5 bases and J 3 bases, with 11 bases left between them.

Notes on this clone: At the DNA level, this CDR3 is encoded by other sequences in the same sample as well. This chain connects TRBV4-3 to TRBJ2-7; 14 bases fit TRBD2. V lost 3 bases to trimming and J lost 7 bases; unmatched junction nucleotides: 8. The CDR3 runs 16 residues. Germline V CDR1 and CDR2: LGHNA, YSLEER. Written as DNA, the CDR3 is TGCGCCAGCAGCCAGGGCCCGGGACTAGCGGGAGTTGAGCAGTACTTC. It translates to CASSQGPGLAGVEQYF.

The chain employs TRBV5-1 and TRBJ2-3; TRBD2 agrees at 9 bases. The CDR3 sequence is 15 residues long. Germline V gives CDR1 SGHRS, CDR2 YFSETQ. The J segment lost 4 bases and the V segment lost 1 base, leaving 4 bases of the junction unmatched. For the CDR3, the DNA is TGCGCCAGCAGCTTGCAGCGGGAGGCCCCAGATACGCAGTATTTT. This encodes CASSLQREAPDTQYF. Combining the CDR3 with reference TRBV5-1 and TRBJ2-3 gives the whole variable domain KAGVTQTPRYLIKTRGQQVTLSCSPISGHRSVSWYQQTPGQGLQFLFEYFSETQRNKGNFPGRFSGRQFSNSRSEMNVSTLELGDSALYLCASSLQREAPDTQYFGPGTRLTVL.